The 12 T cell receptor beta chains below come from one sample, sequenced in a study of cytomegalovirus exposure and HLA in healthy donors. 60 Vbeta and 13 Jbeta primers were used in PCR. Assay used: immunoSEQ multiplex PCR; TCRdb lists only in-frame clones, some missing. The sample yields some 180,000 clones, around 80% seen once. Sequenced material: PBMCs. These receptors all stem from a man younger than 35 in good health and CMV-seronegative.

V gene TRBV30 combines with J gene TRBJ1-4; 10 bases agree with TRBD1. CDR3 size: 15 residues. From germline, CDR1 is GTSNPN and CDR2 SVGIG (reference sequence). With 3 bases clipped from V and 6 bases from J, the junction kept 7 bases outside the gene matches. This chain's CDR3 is CAWRVAGTGDEKLFF. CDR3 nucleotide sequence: TGTGCCTGGAGAGTCGCCGGGACAGGGGATGAAAAACTGTTTTTT.

The CDR3 sequence is CASSRRDTSSYEQYF. The CDR3 coding sequence is TGTGCCAGCAGCCGGAGAGACACTAGTAGCTACGAGCAGTACTTC. This sequence joins TRBV7-2 and TRBJ2-7; D perhaps matches TRBD2 (5 bases). With 5 bases removed from V and 3 bases from J, the gap between germline ends came to 17 bases. The CDR3 runs to 15 residues. CDR1 is SGHTA, CDR2 FQGNSA, per germline.

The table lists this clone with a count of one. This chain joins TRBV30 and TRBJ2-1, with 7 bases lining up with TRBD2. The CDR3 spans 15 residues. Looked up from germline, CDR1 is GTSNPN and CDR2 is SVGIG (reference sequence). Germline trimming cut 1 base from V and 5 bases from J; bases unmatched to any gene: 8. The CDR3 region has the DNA TGTGCCTGGAGTGGCCATCTAGCGGCTAACAATGAGCAGTTCTTC. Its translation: CAWSGHLAANNEQFF.

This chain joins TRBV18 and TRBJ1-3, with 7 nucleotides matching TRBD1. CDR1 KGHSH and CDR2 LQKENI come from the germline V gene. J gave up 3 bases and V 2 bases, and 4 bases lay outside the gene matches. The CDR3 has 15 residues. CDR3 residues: CASSPRDSSGNTIYF. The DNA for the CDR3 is TGTGCCAGCTCACCAAGGGACAGCAGTGGAAACACCATATATTTT. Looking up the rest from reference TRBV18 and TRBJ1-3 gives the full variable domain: NAGVMQNPRHLVRRRGQEARLRCSPMKGHSHVYWYRQLPEEGLKFMVYLQKENIIDESGMPKERFSAEFPKEGPSILRIQQVVRGDSAAYFCASSPRDSSGNTIYFGEGSWLTVV.

For the CDR3, the DNA is TGTGCCAGCAGAGCTAGCGGGGGGGTGGAGACCCAGTACTTC. Residues: CASRASGGVETQYF. The chain couples TRBV6-6 to TRBJ2-5; TRBD2 agrees at 12 bases. Germline CDR1 is MNHNY and CDR2 is SVGAGI (reference sequence). The length of the CDR3 is 14 residues. After removal of 6 bases from V and 5 bases from J, the junction contained 4 bases not matched to a gene.

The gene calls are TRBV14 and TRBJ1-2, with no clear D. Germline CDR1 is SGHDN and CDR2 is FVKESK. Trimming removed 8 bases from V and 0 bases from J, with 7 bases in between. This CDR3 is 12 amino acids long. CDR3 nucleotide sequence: TGTGCCAGCGGCCTAGCTAACTATGGCTACACCTTC. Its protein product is CASGLANYGYTF.

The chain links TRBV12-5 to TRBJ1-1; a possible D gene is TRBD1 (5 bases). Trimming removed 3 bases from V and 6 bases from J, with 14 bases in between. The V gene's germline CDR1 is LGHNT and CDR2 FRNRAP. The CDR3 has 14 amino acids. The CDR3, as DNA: TGTGCTAGTGGTTTAAACTCGCAGGGTCCTGAAGCTTTCTTT. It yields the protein CASGLNSQGPEAFF. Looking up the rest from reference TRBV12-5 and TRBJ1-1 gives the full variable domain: DARVTQTPRHKVTEMGQEVTMRCQPILGHNTVFWYRQTMMQGLELLAYFRNRAPLDDSGMPKDRFSAEMPDATLATLKIQPSEPRDSAVYFCASGLNSQGPEAFFGQGTRLTVV.

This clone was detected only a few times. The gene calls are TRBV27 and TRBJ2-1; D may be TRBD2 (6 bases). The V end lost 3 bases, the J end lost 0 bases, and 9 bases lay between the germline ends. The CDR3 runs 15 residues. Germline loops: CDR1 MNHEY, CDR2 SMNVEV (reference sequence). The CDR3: CASSLDGSSYNEQFF. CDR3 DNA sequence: TGTGCCAGCAGTTTGGACGGGAGCTCCTACAATGAGCAGTTCTTC.

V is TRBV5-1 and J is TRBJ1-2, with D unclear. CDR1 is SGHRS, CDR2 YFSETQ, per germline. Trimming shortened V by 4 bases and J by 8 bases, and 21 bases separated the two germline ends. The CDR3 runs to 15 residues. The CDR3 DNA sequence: TGCGCCAGCAGCCCCCCGGGAGCCGCAGCGGGAGGCTACACCTTC. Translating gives CASSPPGAAAGGYTF.

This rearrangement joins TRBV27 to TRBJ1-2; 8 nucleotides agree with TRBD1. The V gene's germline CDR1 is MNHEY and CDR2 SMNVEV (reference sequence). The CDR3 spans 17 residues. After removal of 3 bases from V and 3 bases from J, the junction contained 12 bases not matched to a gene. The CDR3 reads CASSLANAGGADYGYTF. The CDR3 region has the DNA TGTGCCAGCAGTTTGGCCAACGCAGGGGGCGCGGACTATGGCTACACCTTC.

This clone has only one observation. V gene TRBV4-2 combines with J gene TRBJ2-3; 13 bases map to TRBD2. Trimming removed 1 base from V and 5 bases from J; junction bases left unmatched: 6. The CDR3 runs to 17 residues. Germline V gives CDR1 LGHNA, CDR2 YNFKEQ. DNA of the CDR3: TGTGCCAGCAGCCAAGCGCTACTAGCGGGGGGGTTAGATACGCAGTATTTT. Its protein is CASSQALLAGGLDTQYF.

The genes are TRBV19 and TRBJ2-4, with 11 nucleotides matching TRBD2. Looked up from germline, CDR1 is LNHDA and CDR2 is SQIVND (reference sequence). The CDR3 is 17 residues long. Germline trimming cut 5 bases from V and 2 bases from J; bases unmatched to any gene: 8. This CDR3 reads CASSPTTSGESKNIQYF. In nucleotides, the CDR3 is TGTGCCAGTAGTCCCACGACTAGCGGGGAATCCAAAAACATTCAGTACTTC. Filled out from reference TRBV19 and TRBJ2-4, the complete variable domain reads DGGITQSPKYLFRKEGQNVTLSCEQNLNHDAMYWYRQDPGQGLRLIYYSQIVNDFQKGDIAEGYSVSREKKESFPLTVTSAQKNPTAFYLCASSPTTSGESKNIQYFGAGTRLSVL.